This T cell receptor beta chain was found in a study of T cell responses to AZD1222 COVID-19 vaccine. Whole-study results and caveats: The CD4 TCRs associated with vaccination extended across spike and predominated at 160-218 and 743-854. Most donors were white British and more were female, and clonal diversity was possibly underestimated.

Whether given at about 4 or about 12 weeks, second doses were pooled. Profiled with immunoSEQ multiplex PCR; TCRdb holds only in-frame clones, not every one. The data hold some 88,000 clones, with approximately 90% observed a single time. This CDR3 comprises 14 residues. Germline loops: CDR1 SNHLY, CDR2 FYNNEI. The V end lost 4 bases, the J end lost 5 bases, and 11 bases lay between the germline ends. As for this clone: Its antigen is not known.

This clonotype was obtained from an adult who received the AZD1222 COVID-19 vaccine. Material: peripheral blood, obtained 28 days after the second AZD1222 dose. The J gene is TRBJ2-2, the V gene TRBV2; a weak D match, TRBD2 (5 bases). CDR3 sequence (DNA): TGTGCCAGCAGTGGTCTATCGGGGACCGGGGAGCTGTTTTTT. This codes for CASSGLSGTGELFF.